This passage covers 6 T cell receptor beta chains from one sample sequenced in a study of Ad26.COV2.S vaccination and SARS-CoV-2 variants. Sequencing used immunoSEQ multiplex PCR; TCRdb keeps in-frame clones, though not all of them. The sample holds 320,000 or so clones; 85% to 90% are singletons and the top ten take 5% to 6.5%. Indicated treatment: about 20 received Ad26.COV2.S at low or high dose, single or two shots; several received placebo; per-sample allocation not given. Sample collection was performed on day 63 after the first vaccine or placebo injection. Here the sequenced sample was peripheral blood, taken in a trial of Ad26.COV2.S vaccine versus placebo. The receptors come from a person aged 18-60 years who received the Ad26.COV2.S COVID-19 vaccine or a placebo.

The genes are TRBV6-2 or TRBV6-3 and TRBJ2-7; the match to TRBD1 covers 9 bases. V lost 8 bases and J lost 3; bases outside the gene matches: 8. The V gene's germline CDR1 is MNHEY and CDR2 SVGEGT. The CDR3 runs to 14 residues. CDR3 amino acids: CASGHTGGGYEQYF. The CDR3 DNA sequence: TGTGCCAGCGGCCACACAGGGGGCGGCTACGAGCAGTACTTC.

V and J are TRBV2 and TRBJ1-1, with unresolved D. The CDR3 covers 14 residues. CDR1 and CDR2 from the germline V gene are SNHLY and FYNNEI. V was pared by 4 bases and J by 5 bases, with 14 bases between. The CDR3 nucleotides are TGTGCCAGCAGTGGGGTCCCGACGGGGACTGAAGCTTTCTTT. The encoded protein is CASSGVPTGTEAFF.

The gene calls are TRBV3-1 (or the pseudogene TRBV3-2) and TRBJ2-3; 11 bases are a match to TRBD2. The germline gives CDR1 LGHDT, CDR2 YNNKEL (reference sequence). V lost 3 bases to trimming and J lost 3 bases; unmatched junction nucleotides: 8. This CDR3 is built from 17 residues. Written as DNA, the CDR3 is TGTGCCAGCAGCCAGGGACTAGCGGCCGAAGGGACAGATACGCAGTATTTT. Translation: CASSQGLAAEGTDTQYF.

This sequence joins TRBV28 and TRBJ1-2, with D possibly matching TRBD1 (6 bases). This CDR3 region has 16 residues. Germline V CDR1 and CDR2: MDHEN, SYDVKM. Trimming left V 1 base short and J 2 bases short, with 14 bases between. The CDR3 reads CASSLYAQGLNYGYTF. The CDR3 bases are TGTGCCAGCAGTTTATATGCCCAGGGGCTAAACTATGGCTACACCTTC.

The CDR3 DNA reads as TGTGCCAGCAGTGAAAGGGGGGGGCCCAATCAGCCCCAGCATTTT. It specifies CASSERGGPNQPQHF. This chain links TRBV6-1 with TRBJ1-5; a weak D match, TRBD1 (6 bases). Per germline, CDR1 MNHNS and CDR2 SASEGT. With 2 bases removed from V and 3 bases from J, the gap between germline ends came to 11 bases. This CDR3 spans 15 amino acids.

J is TRBJ1-4 and V is TRBV11-2; D uncertain. This CDR3 is 13 amino acids long. The V end lost 1 base, the J end lost 7 bases, and 7 bases lay between the germline ends. In germline, CDR1 is SGHAT, CDR2 FQNNGV. In nucleotides, the CDR3 is TGTGCCAGCAGCTTAGTTGTCGGTGAAAAACTGTTTTTT. Translation: CASSLVVGEKLFF.